These 8 T cell receptor beta chains share one sample of origin, sequenced in a study of T cells in women clearing cervical HPV infection. TCRdb keeps only in-frame clones here, not all; method: immunoSEQ multiplex PCR. The sample totals tens of thousands of clones. The sequenced sample was blood buffy coat. The origin of the receptors is a woman between 18 and 70 years old with a cervical HPV16 infection that either progressed to CIN3+ or cleared (not recorded which).

Comments on this clone: The read ends 3 residues early relative to the CDR3; the germline J gene fills the gap. The chain joins TRBV13 to TRBJ2-1; 13 nucleotides line up with TRBD2. The CDR3 is made up of 17 amino acids. V was pared by 6 bases and J by 2 bases, with 7 bases of the junction left unmatched. Germline V gives CDR1 PRHDT, CDR2 FYEKMQ (reference sequence). The sequenced part of the CDR3 DNA is TGTGCCAGCAGTCAAACACTAGCGGGGGGGCCCTACAATGAG. Translated: CASSQTLAGGPYNE. Given in full, the CDR3 is CASSQTLAGGPYNEQFF.

In the case of this clone: The read ends 3 residues shy of where the CDR3 ends; the end is completed using the germline J gene. The rearrangement uses TRBV6-2 or TRBV6-3 and TRBJ2-7; the D gene is possibly TRBD1 (5 bases). CDR1 and CDR2 from the germline V gene are MNHEY and SVGEGT. This CDR3 is 15 amino acids long. Trimming removed 4 bases from V and 0 bases from J, with 13 bases in between. The CDR3 bases that were read are TGTGCCAGCAGTTCTCGACAGACTTTCTCCTACGAG. Translated, it gives CASSSRQTFSYE. From start to end, the CDR3 is CASSSRQTFSYEQYF.

A remark on this clone: The DNA ends 3 residues before the CDR3 does, and the rest of the CDR3 is filled in from the germline J gene. The rearrangement uses TRBV18 and TRBJ2-1, with D perhaps matching TRBD2 (5 bases). This CDR3 is built from 14 residues. The germline V and J ends were trimmed by 2 bases and 8 bases, with 13 bases remaining between them. Germline CDR1 KGHSH, CDR2 LQKENI. The CDR3 DNA, read in part, is TGTGCCAGCTCACCAGACCTGGCTAGCCATGAG. This gives the protein CASSPDLASHE. The CDR3 as a whole reads CASSPDLASHEQFF.

Concerning this clone: From the germline J gene comes the end of the CDR3, since the read stops 3 residues before it. The chain couples TRBV7-2 to TRBJ1-2, with D maybe TRBD1 (6 bases). Germline V gene data show CDR1 as SGHTA and CDR2 as FQGNSA. This CDR3 is 15 amino acids long. The V gene lost 2 bases and the J gene lost 5 bases, with 15 bases spanning the gap. Partial CDR3 DNA: TGTGCCAGCAGCTTAACGGCAGGGGATTGGTATGGC. Amino acid sequence: CASSLTAGDWYG. The CDR3, in full, reads CASSLTAGDWYGYTF.

A remark on this clone: The read finishes 3 residues shy of the CDR3 end, and the germline J gene is used to complete it. This chain uses TRBV19 with TRBJ2-3; the D gene is possibly TRBD2 (6 bases). The germline V gene has CDR1 LNHDA and CDR2 SQIVND (reference sequence). CDR3 length: 13 residues. The DNA read from the CDR3 is TGTGCCAGTAGTATGGGGGGACGGGAGACG. It encodes CASSMGGRET. The entire CDR3 protein reads CASSMGGRETQYF.

Concerning this clone itself: The CDR3 is cut off 3 residues early in the read; its end comes from the germline J gene. The V call is TRBV5-1, the J call TRBJ2-5; TRBD1 aligns across 9 bases. From germline, CDR1 is SGHRS and CDR2 YFSETQ. CDR3 length: 14 residues. Unmatched junction bases numbered 3, after V lost 3 bases and J lost 3 bases. CDR3 bases read: TGCGCCAGCAGCTGGGGGACAGGGAAAGAGACC. Its protein is CASSWGTGKET. In full, the CDR3 reads CASSWGTGKETQYF.

As concerns this clone: The read stops 3 residues short of the end of the CDR3; the missing end is completed from the germline J gene. The chain combines TRBV19 with TRBJ1-5; TRBD1 agrees at 12 bases. J was trimmed by 6 bases and V by 5 bases; bases with no gene match: 8. The germline V gene encodes CDR1 LNHDA and CDR2 SQIVND (reference sequence). CDR3 length equals 16 residues. CDR3 DNA (partial): TGTGCCAGTAGTCCCATAGGGACAGGGGGCTTTCAGCCC. Translation: CASSPIGTGGFQP. The full CDR3 sequence reads CASSPIGTGGFQPQHF.

Concerning this clone: From the germline J gene comes the end of the CDR3, since the read stops 3 residues before it. The gene calls are TRBV28 and TRBJ1-1; unclear D gene. The germline V and J ends were trimmed by 2 bases and 3 bases, with 13 bases remaining between them. The CDR3 extends over 15 amino acids. Germline V gene data show CDR1 as MDHEN and CDR2 as SYDVKM. The CDR3 bases that were read are TGTGCCAGCAGTTTAAATCCAGGATGGGACACTGAA. This codes for CASSLNPGWDTE. The CDR3 reads in full as CASSLNPGWDTEAFF.